This T cell receptor beta chain was recorded in a study of control samples from healthy donors and cancer patients. Some clones are missing from TCRdb's copy, which holds only in-frame ones; the method was immunoSEQ multiplex PCR. The sample lists approximately 160,000 clones, 93% occurring once. This TCR came from a woman aged 55 to 70 in good health. Sequencing input: blood.

CDR3 DNA: TGTGCCAGCAGTTTATGGGGGGGACAGGGGGCTATCCACTATGGCTACACCTTC. Protein: CASSLWGGQGAIHYGYTF. The chain has TRBV28 and TRBJ1-2, with TRBD1 matching over 12 bases. The CDR3 length is 18 residues. V was clipped by 0 bases and J by 3 bases; unmatched bases: 8. The germline gives CDR1 MDHEN, CDR2 SYDVKM.